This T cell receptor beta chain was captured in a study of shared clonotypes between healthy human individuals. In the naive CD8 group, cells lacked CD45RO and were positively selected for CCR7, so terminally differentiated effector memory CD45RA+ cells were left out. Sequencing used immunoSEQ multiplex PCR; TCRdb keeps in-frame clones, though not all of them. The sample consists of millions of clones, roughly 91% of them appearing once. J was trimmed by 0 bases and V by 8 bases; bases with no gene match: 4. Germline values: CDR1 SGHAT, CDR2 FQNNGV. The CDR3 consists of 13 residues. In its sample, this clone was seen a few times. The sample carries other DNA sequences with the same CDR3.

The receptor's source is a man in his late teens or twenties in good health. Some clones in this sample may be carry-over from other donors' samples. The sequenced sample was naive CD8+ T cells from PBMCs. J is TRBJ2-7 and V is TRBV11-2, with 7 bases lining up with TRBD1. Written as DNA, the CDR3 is TGTGCCAGCTCGGACAGGAGCTCCTACGAGCAGTACTTC. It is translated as CASSDRSSYEQYF.